The 3 T cell receptor beta chains reported below all come from one sample, sequenced in a study of blood T cell repertoires in COVID-19. Only in-frame clones appear in the TCRdb table, and some are missing; sequencing was by immunoSEQ multiplex PCR. In the table there are roughly 250,000 clones, approximately 79% of which are singletons. The sequencing input was peripheral blood. These receptors originate from a woman over 75 with active or convalescent COVID-19.

This chain joins TRBV19 and TRBJ1-5, with 7 positions matching TRBD1. The germline V gene encodes CDR1 LNHDA and CDR2 SQIVND (reference sequence). Germline trimming cut 6 bases from V and 3 bases from J; bases unmatched to any gene: 5. This CDR3 region has 14 residues. CDR3 amino acids: CASSLGQPNQPQHF. CDR3 nucleotides: TGTGCCAGTAGCTTGGGACAGCCCAATCAGCCCCAGCATTTT.

This clone showed up just a few times. The gene calls are TRBV5-1 and TRBJ1-3, with D perhaps matching TRBD1 (5 bases). The germline V and J ends were trimmed by 2 bases and 0 bases, with 9 bases remaining between them. Germline V gives CDR1 SGHRS, CDR2 YFSETQ. The CDR3 length is 15 residues. The chain's CDR3 is CASSLNGGSGNTIYF. The CDR3 nucleotides are TGCGCCAGCAGCTTAAACGGGGGCTCTGGAAACACCATATATTTT.

This clone appeared a single time. This rearrangement joins TRBV5-1 to TRBJ2-1; 9 bases agree with TRBD2. The length of the CDR3 is 13 residues. V lost 4 bases to trimming and J lost 12 bases; unmatched junction nucleotides: 8. Germline V lookup: CDR1 SGHRS, CDR2 YFSETQ. DNA of the CDR3: TGCGCCAGCAGCCTTATTAGCGGGAGCAGGCAGTTCTTC. As protein: CASSLISGSRQFF.